Below are 22 T cell receptor beta chains sequenced from a single sample in a study of T cell responses to AZD1222 COVID-19 vaccine. Measured with immunoSEQ multiplex PCR; TCRdb has only the in-frame clones, and not every one. The table includes about 100,000 clones, just under 90% detected once. Here the sequenced sample was peripheral blood, taken on day 0 of AZD1222 vaccination. The receptors originated from an adult in good health.

The chain employs TRBV18 and TRBJ2-6; possibly TRBD1 for D (5 bases). CDR1 is KGHSH and CDR2 is LQKENI in the germline V gene. V was pared by 2 bases and J by 0 bases, with 11 bases between. The CDR3 contains 17 residues. CDR3: CASSPMTASSGANVLTF. In DNA, the CDR3 is TGTGCCAGCTCACCAATGACAGCTAGCTCTGGGGCCAACGTCCTGACTTTC.

The chain combines TRBV7-9 with TRBJ1-6; D not resolved. The CDR3 is 15 amino acids. V was clipped by 2 bases and J by 7 bases, with 12 bases between them. Germline lookup yields CDR1 SEHNR and CDR2 FQNEAQ (reference sequence). The CDR3 nucleotides are TGTGCCAGCAGCTTAAACAACGACGGGAATTCACCCCTCCACTTT. This translates into CASSLNNDGNSPLHF.

The V call is TRBV19, the J call TRBJ2-5, with TRBD2 matching over 8 bases. Looked up from germline, CDR1 is LNHDA and CDR2 is SQIVND (reference sequence). The CDR3 has 15 amino acids. V dropped 8 bases and J dropped 5; count of bases not matched to a gene: 13. The CDR3 loop is CASSAGETLGETQYF. In nucleotides, the CDR3 is TGTGCCAGTTCAGCGGGAGAAACCCTTGGGGAGACCCAGTACTTC.

This chain connects TRBV19 to TRBJ1-1, with unresolved D. This CDR3 has 14 residues. Germline CDR1 and CDR2: LNHDA and SQIVND (reference sequence). Trimming shortened V by 3 bases and J by 5 bases, and 13 bases separated the two germline ends. In nucleotides, the CDR3 is TGTGCCAGTAGTATCGCAGATTTTGGAACTGAAGCTTTCTTT. The encoded protein is CASSIADFGTEAFF.

This chain uses TRBV23-1 with TRBJ2-2; 8 bases agree with TRBD1. TRBV23-1 falls under the ORF class, with uncertain function. J lost 0 bases, V lost 3 bases, and 3 bases had no gene match. The CDR3 extends over 16 amino acids. The CDR3 sequence is CASSHRGQANTGELFF. The CDR3 DNA follows: TGCGCCAGCAGTCACAGGGGACAGGCGAACACCGGGGAGCTGTTTTTT.

This chain connects TRBV7-9 to TRBJ2-7; TRBD1 matches 7 bases. V trimming: 6 bases; J trimming: 7 bases; junction bases outside the gene matches: 18. CDR1 SEHNR and CDR2 FQNEAQ come from the germline V gene (reference sequence). The CDR3 consists of 16 residues. The CDR3 bases are TGTGCCAGCAGTCCGAGCACCCCCAGGGGGATAGGAGAGCAGTACTTC. Its translation: CASSPSTPRGIGEQYF. Supplemented by reference TRBV7-9 and TRBJ2-7, the full variable domain reads DTGVSQNPRHKITKRGQNVTFRCDPISEHNRLYWYRQTLGQGPEFLTYFQNEAQLEKSRLLSDRFSAERPKGSFSTLEIQRTEQGDSAMYLCASSPSTPRGIGEQYFGPGTRLTVT.

J is TRBJ1-2 and V is TRBV4-3; D is uncertain. The germline V and J ends were trimmed by 1 base and 8 bases, with 17 bases remaining between them. This CDR3 is 15 amino acids long. Germline V lookup: CDR1 LGHNA, CDR2 YSLEER. The CDR3 DNA is TGCGCCAGCAGCCAAGGCGAAGACCCTATGGTCGGCTACACCTTC. This gives the protein CASSQGEDPMVGYTF.

This chain links TRBV30 with TRBJ1-1, with no clear D. This CDR3 has 13 residues. CDR1 GTSNPN and CDR2 SVGIG come from the germline V gene (reference sequence). With 0 bases removed from V and 5 bases from J, the gap between germline ends came to 10 bases. The CDR3 region has the DNA TGTGCCTGGAGTGTAACGACGGGGACTGAAGCTTTCTTT. Its translation: CAWSVTTGTEAFF.

The chain is built from TRBV4-1 and TRBJ2-5; D may be TRBD2 (5 bases). Between the trimmed V and J ends, which lost 1 base and 5 bases, there was a span of 17 bases. CDR3 size: 16 residues. From germline, CDR1 is MGHRA and CDR2 YSYEKL. The CDR3 sequence: CASSQAPIRGWETQYF. In DNA, the CDR3 is TGCGCCAGCAGCCAAGCCCCAATCCGGGGTTGGGAGACCCAGTACTTC.

The chain employs TRBV21-1 and TRBJ1-1. TRBV21-1 is a known pseudogene. CDR3 length: 11 amino acids. The DNA of the CDR3 is TGTGCCAGCAGCTTAGGGACTGAAGCTTTCTTT. Translated: CASSLGTEAFF.

The chain couples TRBV7-8 to TRBJ2-7; a weak D match, TRBD2 (5 bases). This CDR3 is built from 13 residues. In germline, CDR1 is SGHVS, CDR2 FQNEAQ. Trimming cost V 0 bases and J 5 bases, with 8 bases left between them. DNA of the CDR3: TGTGCCAGCAGCTTAGCCCGGGGTCACGAGCAGTACTTC. This encodes CASSLARGHEQYF.

The chain uses TRBV5-1 and TRBJ2-1; a possible D gene is TRBD2 (5 bases). The ends were cut back, 2 bases at V and 4 bases at J, with 13 bases in the middle. The CDR3 runs to 15 residues. Germline CDR1 SGHRS, CDR2 YFSETQ. CDR3 DNA sequence: TGCGCCAGCAGCTTACTAGACCTCGGGTACAATGAGCAGTTCTTC. The encoded protein is CASSLLDLGYNEQFF.

V and J are TRBV7-2 and TRBJ1-2; D is ambiguous. The CDR3 runs to 13 residues. Trimming left V 1 base short and J 8 bases short, with 11 bases between. Germline V CDR1 and CDR2: SGHTA, FQGNSA. Here the CDR3 DNA reads TGTGCCAGCAGCTTAGGCACAGTGTGGGGCTACACCTTC. Translated, it gives CASSLGTVWGYTF.

This clone turned up a few times. V and J are TRBV5-8 and TRBJ1-2; no clear D. V was shortened by 0 bases and J by 0 bases, with 6 bases between the two germline ends. Germline V gene sequence: CDR1 SGHTS, CDR2 YDEGEE. CDR3 length: 14 residues. In DNA form, the CDR3 reads TGTGCCAGCAGCTTGGGGCAGCCTAACTATGGCTACACCTTC. It codes for CASSLGQPNYGYTF.

The chain combines TRBV5-1 with TRBJ2-3; D might be TRBD2 (7 bases). Germline values: CDR1 SGHRS, CDR2 YFSETQ. The CDR3 is 16 amino acids. Trimming took off 6 bases at V and 0 bases at J, with 17 bases between the two ends. The CDR3 DNA reads TGCGCCAGCACGATCCCCGGGGGGCTGAGCACAGATACGCAGTATTTT. Translated: CASTIPGGLSTDTQYF.

This clone appeared once. This rearrangement joins TRBV9 to TRBJ2-7, with D perhaps TRBD2 (6 bases). Germline values: CDR1 SGDLS, CDR2 YYNGEE. Trimming took 8 bases from V and 4 from J, leaving 10 bases between them. CDR3 length equals 11 residues. The CDR3: CARPSEYEQYF. The CDR3 coding sequence is TGTGCCAGGCCTAGCGAGTACGAGCAGTACTTC.

There are a few counts of this clone. V and J are TRBV10-3 and TRBJ2-5, with 7 bases that match TRBD2. The CDR3 totals 10 residues. Germline V gene data show CDR1 as ENHRY and CDR2 as SYGVKD. With 8 bases clipped from V and 7 bases from J, the junction kept 1 base outside the gene matches. The chain's CDR3 is CAIGLGTQYF. CDR3 coding DNA: TGTGCCATCGGACTAGGGACCCAGTACTTC.

The rearrangement uses TRBV15 and TRBJ1-6, with 8 bases that match TRBD1. Germline V gene sequence: CDR1 LNHNV, CDR2 YYDKDF (reference sequence). The CDR3 consists of 16 residues. Losses at the gene ends were 4 bases for V and 7 bases for J; bases not matched to a gene: 9. The DNA of the CDR3 is TGTGCCACCAGCACCCTATCGACAGGGGTGAATTCACCCCTCCACTTT. Translation: CATSTLSTGVNSPLHF.

The chain uses TRBV29-1 and TRBJ1-2; D remains ambiguous. This CDR3 spans 12 amino acids. The V gene lost 3 bases and the J gene lost 8 bases, with 13 bases spanning the gap. Germline CDR1 reads SQVTM; CDR2 reads ANQGSEA. CDR3: CSVDRPPGGYTF. The CDR3 coding sequence is TGCAGCGTTGACCGTCCCCCTGGGGGCTACACCTTC.

This rearrangement joins TRBV12-3 or TRBV12-4 to TRBJ2-3, with D perhaps matching TRBD2 (6 bases). This CDR3 spans 13 amino acids. Trimming shortened V by 1 base and J by 5 bases, and 7 bases separated the two germline ends. The CDR3 DNA follows: TGTGCCAGCAGTTTAGGGGAGGTAGATACGCAGTATTTT. Its protein is CASSLGEVDTQYF.

This chain uses TRBV7-8 with TRBJ2-3, with 9 bases matching TRBD2. The CDR3 totals 14 residues. V shed 8 bases, J shed 2 bases, and the junction held 5 bases outside the gene matches. Germline lookup yields CDR1 SGHVS and CDR2 FQNEAQ. CDR3 nucleotides: TGTGCCAGCGGCGGGAGGGGGAACACAGATACGCAGTATTTT. Translated, it gives CASGGRGNTDTQYF.

The chain is built from TRBV5-1 and TRBJ2-2; D unclear. V was cut by 4 bases and J by 7 bases, with 5 bases left in between. The CDR3 consists of 11 residues. The germline V gene encodes CDR1 SGHRS and CDR2 YFSETQ. CDR3 amino acids: CASSLYGELFF. In DNA form, the CDR3 reads TGCGCCAGCAGCCTGTACGGGGAGCTGTTTTTT.